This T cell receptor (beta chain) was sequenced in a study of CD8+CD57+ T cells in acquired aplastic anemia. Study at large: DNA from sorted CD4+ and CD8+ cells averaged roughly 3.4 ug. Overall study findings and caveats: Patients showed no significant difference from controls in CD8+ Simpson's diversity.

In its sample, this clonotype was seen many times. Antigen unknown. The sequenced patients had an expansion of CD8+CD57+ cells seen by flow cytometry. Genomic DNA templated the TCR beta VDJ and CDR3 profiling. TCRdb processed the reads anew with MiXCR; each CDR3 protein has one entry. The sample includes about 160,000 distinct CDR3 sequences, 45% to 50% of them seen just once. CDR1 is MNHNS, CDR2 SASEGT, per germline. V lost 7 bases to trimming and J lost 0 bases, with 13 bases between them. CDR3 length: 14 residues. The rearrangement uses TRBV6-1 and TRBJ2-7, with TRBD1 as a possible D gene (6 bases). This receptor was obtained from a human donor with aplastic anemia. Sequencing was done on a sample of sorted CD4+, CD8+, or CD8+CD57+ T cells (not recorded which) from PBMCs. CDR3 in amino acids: CASTQGIFSYEQYF. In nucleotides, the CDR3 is TGTGCCAGCACCCAGGGGATCTTCTCCTACGAGCAGTACTTC.